This T cell receptor (beta chain) was sequenced in a study of blood T cells in healthy people across ages. V was pared by 5 bases and J by 5 bases, with 11 bases of the junction left unmatched. The germline V gene encodes CDR1 SGHAT and CDR2 FQNNGV. CDR3 length equals 16 residues. This clonotype was counted at least ten times. A sample-barcoded 5' primer and a J-beta primer mix were used in a second PCR of roughly 7 to 12 cycles. Using its own MiXCR run on the 5' RACE reads, TCRdb lists one record per CDR3 protein. The sample shows more than 800,000 distinct CDR3 sequences, around 30% of them seen only once. Investigators took around 10 milliliters of peripheral blood from every donor. There were at least 6 micrograms of total RNA extracted from every sample.

The receptor's source is a woman of 80 years or more in good health. The V call is TRBV11-2, the J call TRBJ2-5; 10 nucleotides align to TRBD2. Sequencing input: blood. The CDR3 sequence: CASSPSLAGALETQYF. The CDR3 DNA reads as TGTGCCAGCAGCCCAAGCCTAGCGGGGGCCCTTGAGACCCAGTACTTC.